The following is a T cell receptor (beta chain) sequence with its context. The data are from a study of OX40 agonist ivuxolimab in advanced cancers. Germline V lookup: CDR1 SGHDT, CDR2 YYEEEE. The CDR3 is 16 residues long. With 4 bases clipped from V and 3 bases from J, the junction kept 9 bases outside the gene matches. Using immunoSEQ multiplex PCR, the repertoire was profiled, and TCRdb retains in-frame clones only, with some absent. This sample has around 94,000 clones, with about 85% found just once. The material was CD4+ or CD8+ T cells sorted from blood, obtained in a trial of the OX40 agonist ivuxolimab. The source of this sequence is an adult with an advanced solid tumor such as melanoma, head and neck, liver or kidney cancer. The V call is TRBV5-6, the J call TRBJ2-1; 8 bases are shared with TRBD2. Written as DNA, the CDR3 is TGTGCCAGCAGCCCATACAGAGCGGGAGTCTACAATGAGCAGTTCTTC. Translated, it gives CASSPYRAGVYNEQFF.